The sample holds many counts of the clone carrying this TCR beta chain. Trimming cost V 0 bases and J 12 bases, with 9 bases left between them. Germline assignment: CDR1 SGHNT and CDR2 YENEEA. The CDR3 length is 12 residues. The sample originates from a study of early T cells in non-severe SARS-CoV-2 infection. Study as a whole: From unsorted whole blood, bulk RNA was sequenced, and the chains remained unpaired.

Individual cDNA molecules were tagged with unique molecular identifiers. MiXCR, run by TCRdb on the 5' RACE reads, gives a single entry per CDR3 protein. The table includes tens of thousands of distinct CDR3 sequences, roughly 5% detected once. The TCR sequence derives from an adult who was a healthcare worker with PCR-confirmed SARS-CoV-2 infection or an uninfected control (not recorded which). The chain joins TRBV11-3 to TRBJ2-1; D uncertain. The sequencing input was whole blood. CDR3 sequence (DNA): TGTGCCAGCAGCTTAGATGGGTACTTGCAGTTCTTC. Its translation is CASSLDGYLQFF. Based on the CDR3 plus reference TRBV11-3 and TRBJ2-1, the full variable domain is EAGVVQSPRYKIIEKKQPVAFWCNPISGHNTLYWYLQNLGQGPELLIRYENEEAVDDSQLPKDRFSAERLKGVDSTLKIQPAELGDSAVYLCASSLDGYLQFFGPGTRLTVL.